A selection of T cell receptor beta chains follows, all from one sample in a study of Ad26.COV2.S vaccination and SARS-CoV-2 variants. Assay used: immunoSEQ multiplex PCR; TCRdb lists only in-frame clones, some missing. This sample has hundreds of thousands of clones, with 75% to 90% found just once. The sequences come from peripheral blood, collected in a trial of Ad26.COV2.S vaccine versus placebo. Every receptor here comes from a person aged 18 to 65 who received the Ad26.COV2.S COVID-19 vaccine or a placebo. Both conserved end residues are part of each CDR3. A D gene is named only where the DNA matches it firmly. For some rows the clone size is stated as once, few or many, or as a class when expanded; others skip it.

j_call | d_call | v_call | clone_size | cdr3_nt | cdr3_aa
TRBJ2-5 | NA | TRBV25-1 | once | TGTGCCAGCAGTGAATTTGCAGGGTTTAGGGAGACCCAGTACTTC | CASSEFAGFRETQYF
TRBJ2-7 | TRBD2 | TRBV28 | NA | TGTGCCAGCAGTTCTCCGACTAGCGGGACTCTTTACGAGCAGTACTTC | CASSSPTSGTLYEQYF
TRBJ1-3 | NA | TRBV5-5 | NA | TGTGCCAGCAGCTTGGGCGGTTACTCTGGAAACACCATATATTTT | CASSLGGYSGNTIYF
TRBJ2-1 | TRBD2 | TRBV20-1 | once | TGCAGTGCTAGTTCCCTAGCGGGGACAAACAATGAGCAGTTCTTC | CSASSLAGTNNEQFF
TRBJ2-1 | NA | TRBV27 | NA | TGTGCCAGCAGTACAAGACAGGACTCCAATGAGCAGTTCTTC | CASSTRQDSNEQFF
TRBJ2-1 | TRBD2 | TRBV18 | once | TGTGCCAGCTCACCACGGGGGCGGGAGGGCCGGAGCAATGAGCAGTTCTTC | CASSPRGREGRSNEQFF
TRBJ1-2 | NA | TRBV3-1/TRBV3-2 | NA | TGTGCCAGCAGCCAAGATACGGGGGCCCACTATGGCTACACCTTC | CASSQDTGAHYGYTF
TRBJ2-2 | NA | TRBV3-1/TRBV3-2 | few | TGTGCCAGCAGCCGGCTCGGGTCCAAGAACACCGGGGAGCTGTTTTTT | CASSRLGSKNTGELFF
TRBJ1-1 | TRBD1 | TRBV4-2 | few | TGTGCCAGCAGCCCTCAGGGACAGACTACCGAGAACACTGAAGCTTTCTTT | CASSPQGQTTENTEAFF
TRBJ2-2 | TRBD1 | TRBV7-8 | NA | TGTGCCAGCAGCCCAGACGACAGGGGGGTGAACACCGGGGAGCTGTTTTTT | CASSPDDRGVNTGELFF
TRBJ2-1 | TRBD2 | TRBV9 | NA | TGTGCCAGCAGCGCCTACTTCGGACTAGCGGGGAGTAATGAGCAGTTCTTC | CASSAYFGLAGSNEQFF
TRBJ1-2 | NA | TRBV28 | NA | TGTGCCAGCAGTTTCTGGAGCTATGGCTACACCTTC | CASSFWSYGYTF
TRBJ1-2 | TRBD1 | TRBV7-2 | once | TGTGCCAGCAGCCAGACAGGGTCGGCTGGTGGCTACACCTTC | CASSQTGSAGGYTF
TRBJ2-1 | NA | TRBV5-1 | NA | TGCGCCAGCAGAAGCCGGCCCACCTCCTACAATGAGCAGTTCTTC | CASRSRPTSYNEQFF
TRBJ1-3 | NA | TRBV6-5 | once | TGTGCCAGCAGTTCTGACACAGGGAGCTCTGGAAACACCATATATTTT | CASSSDTGSSGNTIYF
TRBJ1-2 | NA | TRBV30 | NA | TGTGCCTGGAGTGTACCCGAGCTTAACTATGGCTACACCTTC | CAWSVPELNYGYTF
TRBJ1-1 | NA | TRBV5-1 | few | TGCGCCAGCAGCTATTCTATACCGACGGGGGGCACTGAAGCTTTCTTT | CASSYSIPTGGTEAFF
TRBJ2-1 | NA | TRBV27 | NA | TGTGCCAGCAGATTGGGGCGGGTTAGCTACAATGAGCAGTTCTTC | CASRLGRVSYNEQFF
TRBJ2-2 | NA | TRBV28 | NA | TGTGCCAGCAGTTTCGCAGGTGGCGGGGAGCTGTTTTTT | CASSFAGGGELFF
TRBJ2-1 | NA | TRBV30 | NA | TGTGCCTGTTCGGACGGCTACAATGTGGAGCAGTTCTTC | CACSDGYNVEQFF
TRBJ1-5 | NA | TRBV24-1 | NA | TGTGCCACCAGTGCCGTCAACTATAGCAATCAGCCCCAGCATTTT | CATSAVNYSNQPQHF
TRBJ2-2 | NA | TRBV6-5 | NA | TGTGCCAGCAGCGGCTACGGGGAGCTGTTTTTT | CASSGYGELFF
TRBJ2-7 | TRBD2 | TRBV6-2/TRBV6-3 | many | TGTGCCAGCAGCCCTAAACCGGGACTAGCGGGGTCCTACGAGCAGTACTTC | CASSPKPGLAGSYEQYF
TRBJ1-1 | NA | TRBV7-8 | NA | TGTGCCAGCAGCTTAGATCTTCCGGGGGCGAGGACTGAAGCTTTCTTT | CASSLDLPGARTEAFF
TRBJ2-6 | NA | TRBV5-1 | NA | TGCGCCAGCAGCTTGGACCTTAGCTCCCGCTCTGGGGCCAACGTCCTGACTTTC | CASSLDLSSRSGANVLTF
TRBJ2-6 | NA | TRBV10-3 | few | TGTGCCACTCGGGGGCCTGGGGCCAACGTCCTGACTTTC | CATRGPGANVLTF
TRBJ2-2 | NA | TRBV9 | NA | TGTGCCAGCAGCGTAGTGGACCAGGCCATCCTCGGGGAGCTGTTTTTT | CASSVVDQAILGELFF
TRBJ2-7 | NA | TRBV7-9 | NA | TGTGCCAGCAGCTCCGGGACCGTGAGCTCCTACGAGCAGTACTTC | CASSSGTVSSYEQYF
TRBJ2-1 | TRBD2 | TRBV4-3 | NA | TGCGCCAGCAGCCCCACTAGCGGGGGGTATAATGAGCAGTTCTTC | CASSPTSGGYNEQFF